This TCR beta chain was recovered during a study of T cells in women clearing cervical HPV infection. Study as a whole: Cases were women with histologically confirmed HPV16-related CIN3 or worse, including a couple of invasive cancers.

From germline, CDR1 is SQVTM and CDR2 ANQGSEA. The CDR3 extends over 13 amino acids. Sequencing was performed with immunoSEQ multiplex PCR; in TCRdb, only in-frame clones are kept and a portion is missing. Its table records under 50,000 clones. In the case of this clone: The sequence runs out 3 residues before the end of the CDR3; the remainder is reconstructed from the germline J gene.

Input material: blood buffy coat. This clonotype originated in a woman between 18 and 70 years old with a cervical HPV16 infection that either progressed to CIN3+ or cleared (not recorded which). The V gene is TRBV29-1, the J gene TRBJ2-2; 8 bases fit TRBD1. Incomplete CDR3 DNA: TGCAGCGTTCCTGGGACAGGTAATGAAAAG. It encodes CSVPGTGNEK. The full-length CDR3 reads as CSVPGTGNEKLFF.